Each of the 16 T cell receptor beta chains below was sequenced from the same sample in a study of OX40 agonist ivuxolimab in advanced cancers. Using immunoSEQ multiplex PCR, the repertoire was profiled, and TCRdb retains in-frame clones only, with some absent. This sample has 120,000 or so clones, with 85% to 95% found just once. Specimen: CD4+ or CD8+ T cells sorted from blood, collected in a trial of the OX40 agonist ivuxolimab. The source of these receptors is an adult with an advanced solid tumor such as melanoma, head and neck, liver or kidney cancer.

V and J are TRBV9 and TRBJ1-2; TRBD1 might be the D (6 bases). This CDR3 comprises 14 residues. V lost 2 bases and J lost 6, with 14 bases in between. CDR1 is SGDLS, CDR2 YYNGEE, per germline. CDR3 loop: CASSVHRGADGYTF. The CDR3 DNA sequence: TGTGCCAGCAGCGTCCATCGGGGGGCTGATGGCTACACCTTC. Supplemented by reference TRBV9 and TRBJ1-2, the full variable domain reads DSGVTQTPKHLITATGQRVTLRCSPRSGDLSVYWYQQSLDQGLQFLIQYYNGEERAKGNILERFSAQQFPDLHSELNLSSLELGDSALYFCASSVHRGADGYTFGSGTRLTVV.

V is TRBV25-1 and J is TRBJ2-2; 7 positions agree with TRBD2. The germline V gene encodes CDR1 MGHDK and CDR2 SYGVNS. Trimming took 6 bases from V and 6 from J; bases not matched to a gene: 19. The CDR3 is made up of 18 amino acids. DNA for the CDR3: TGTGCCAGCAGAGAGAGGGAGGGACGTCTGAGATCTGCCGGGGAGCTGTTTTTT. It specifies CASREREGRLRSAGELFF. Variable domain in full (rest from reference TRBV25-1 and TRBJ2-2): EADIYQTPRYLVIGTGKKITLECSQTMGHDKMYWYQQDPGMELHLIHYSYGVNSTEKGDLSSESTVSRIRTEHFPLTLESARPSHTSQYLCASREREGRLRSAGELFFGEGSRLTVL.

The CDR3 sequence is CASSLAGQNTEAFF. The CDR3 nucleotides read TGTGCCAGCAGCTTAGCGGGCCAGAACACTGAAGCTTTCTTT. This chain joins TRBV7-9 and TRBJ1-1; D uncertain. This CDR3 spans 14 amino acids. The germline CDR1 and CDR2 sequences are SEHNR and FQNEAQ (reference sequence). The V end lost 0 bases, the J end lost 1 base, and 6 bases lay between the germline ends.

This clone was detected only once. The gene calls are TRBV28 and TRBJ1-1, with unresolved D. Germline V gene data show CDR1 as MDHEN and CDR2 as SYDVKM. This CDR3 is built from 13 residues. The V and J ends lost 6 bases and 11 bases respectively, with 19 bases between them. In nucleotides, the CDR3 is TGTGCCAGCAGGGAGGACCTCCCAGGATCGGCTTTCTTT. Protein product: CASREDLPGSAFF.

This chain connects TRBV7-3 to TRBJ2-1, with 8 positions matching TRBD2. The CDR3 sequence is 15 residues long. Trimming removed 5 bases from V and 9 bases from J; junction bases left unmatched: 12. Germline CDR1 and CDR2: SGHTA and FQGTGA. The CDR3 sequence is CASSPRPTSVGEQFF. DNA of the CDR3: TGTGCCAGCAGCCCCCGCCCGACTAGCGTCGGTGAGCAGTTCTTC.

The J gene is TRBJ2-1, the V gene TRBV28; 10 nucleotides match TRBD2. Germline-derived CDR1 and CDR2 are MDHEN and SYDVKM. This CDR3 comprises 15 residues. V gave up 6 bases and J gave up 10 bases; unmatched junction bases: 12. As DNA, the CDR3 is TGTGCCAGCAGCCCGCGCAGCGGGAGGGCCAAAGAGCAGTTCTTC. Its protein product is CASSPRSGRAKEQFF. Filled out from reference TRBV28 and TRBJ2-1, the complete variable domain reads DVKVTQSSRYLVKRTGEKVFLECVQDMDHENMFWYRQDPGLGLRLIYFSYDVKMKEKGDIPEGYSVSREKKERFSLILESASTNQTSMYLCASSPRSGRAKEQFFGPGTRLTVL.

This chain links TRBV7-2 with TRBJ1-5, with unresolved D. The V end lost 6 bases, the J end lost 5 bases, and 20 bases lay between the germline ends. CDR3 length equals 16 residues. Germline lookup yields CDR1 SGHTA and CDR2 FQGNSA. This CDR3 reads CASRTDGRMGDQPQHF. DNA for the CDR3: TGTGCCAGCAGGACGGACGGCAGGATGGGAGATCAGCCCCAGCATTTT.

The V and J genes are TRBV2 and TRBJ1-5, with D unclear. Germline-derived CDR1 and CDR2 are SNHLY and FYNNEI. CDR3 length equals 13 residues. The V and J ends lost 7 bases and 4 bases respectively, with 11 bases between them. The CDR3 protein is CASIRLKNQPQHF. The CDR3 bases are TGTGCCAGCATCCGACTGAAAAATCAGCCCCAGCATTTT. Supplemented by reference TRBV2 and TRBJ1-5, the full variable domain reads EPEVTQTPSHQVTQMGQEVILRCVPISNHLYFYWYRQILGQKVEFLVSFYNNEISEKSEIFDDQFSVERPDGSNFTLKIRSTKLEDSAMYFCASIRLKNQPQHFGDGTRLSIL.

This chain connects TRBV7-9 to TRBJ2-7; D gene uncertain. This CDR3 contains 16 residues. V was clipped by 0 bases and J by 2 bases, with 14 bases between them. Germline V CDR1 and CDR2: SEHNR, FQNEAQ (reference sequence). CDR3 bases: TGTGCCAGCAGCTTAGCTACCGGGCCGCCGCCCTACGAGCAGTACTTC. It translates to CASSLATGPPPYEQYF.

The genes are TRBV5-4 and TRBJ2-1, with TRBD1 matching 12 bases. CDR3 length: 15 residues. V lost 4 bases to trimming and J lost 9 bases; unmatched junction nucleotides: 8. Looked up from germline, CDR1 is SGHNT and CDR2 is YYREEE (reference sequence). CDR3 coding DNA: TGTGCCAGCAGCGATTCCGGGACAGGGGGCTTTGAGCAGTTCTTC. As protein: CASSDSGTGGFEQFF.

The J gene is TRBJ2-2, the V gene TRBV19; D is ambiguous. Trimming cost V 6 bases and J 1 base, with 9 bases left between them. Germline V lookup: CDR1 LNHDA, CDR2 SQIVND (reference sequence). The CDR3 has 14 amino acids. The CDR3 bases are TGTGCCAGTAGCCCGCAGGTGAACACCGGGGAGCTGTTTTTT. This gives the protein CASSPQVNTGELFF.

In its sample, this clone was seen once. The genes are TRBV11-2 and TRBJ1-5, with TRBD1 matching over 7 bases. The V gene's germline CDR1 is SGHAT and CDR2 FQNNGV. J gave up 4 bases and V 5 bases, and 11 bases lay outside the gene matches. There are 16 residues in the CDR3. The CDR3 is CASSRNDRVGNQPQHF. CDR3 nucleotide sequence: TGTGCCAGCAGCCGTAACGACAGGGTAGGTAATCAGCCCCAGCATTTT.

V and J are TRBV5-1 and TRBJ2-3; 9 positions match TRBD1. The CDR3 is made up of 17 amino acids. V gave up 5 bases and J gave up 0 bases; unmatched junction bases: 10. Germline V gene sequence: CDR1 SGHRS, CDR2 YFSETQ. The CDR3 sequence is CASSSGTGPLSTDTQYF. DNA for the CDR3: TGCGCCAGCAGTTCCGGGACAGGGCCCCTTAGCACAGATACGCAGTATTTT.

This clone was recorded once. The V gene is TRBV6-5, the J gene TRBJ2-3; 7 bases agree with TRBD1. There are 14 residues in the CDR3. The J segment lost 0 bases and the V segment lost 6 bases, leaving 3 bases of the junction unmatched. The germline gives CDR1 MNHEY, CDR2 SVGAGI. The CDR3: CASSRDRSTDTQYF. In nucleotides, the CDR3 is TGTGCCAGCAGCAGGGACAGAAGCACAGATACGCAGTATTTT.

This sequence joins TRBV6-6 and TRBJ1-5; possible D gene TRBD1, 5 bases. The CDR3 length is 16 residues. Deletions cut 2 bases from V and 6 bases from J, with 17 bases between. Germline V lookup: CDR1 MNHNY, CDR2 SVGAGI (reference sequence). CDR3 protein: CASSYAGGGSGQPQHF. CDR3 DNA sequence: TGTGCCAGCAGTTACGCCGGCGGGGGGTCGGGTCAGCCCCAGCATTTT.

The chain uses TRBV11-3 and TRBJ2-1; D not resolved. The CDR3 consists of 16 residues. The V end lost 1 base, the J end lost 6 bases, and 16 bases lay between the germline ends. Germline V gene sequence: CDR1 SGHNT, CDR2 YENEEA. For the CDR3, the DNA is TGTGCCAGCAGCTTAGGGATAACACGGGCCCCCAATGAGCAGTTCTTC. This encodes CASSLGITRAPNEQFF.